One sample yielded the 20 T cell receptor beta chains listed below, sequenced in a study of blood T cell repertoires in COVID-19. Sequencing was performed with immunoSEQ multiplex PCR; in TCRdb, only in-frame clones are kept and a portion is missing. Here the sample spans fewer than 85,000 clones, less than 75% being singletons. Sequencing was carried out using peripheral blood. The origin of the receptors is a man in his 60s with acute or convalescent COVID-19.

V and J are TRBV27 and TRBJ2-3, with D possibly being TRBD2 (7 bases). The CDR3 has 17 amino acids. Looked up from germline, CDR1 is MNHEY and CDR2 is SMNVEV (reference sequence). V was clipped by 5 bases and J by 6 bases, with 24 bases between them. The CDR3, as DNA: TGTGCCAGCAGTGCCTTATACAGGGCGGGGGAATCTGATACGCAGTATTTT. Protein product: CASSALYRAGESDTQYF.

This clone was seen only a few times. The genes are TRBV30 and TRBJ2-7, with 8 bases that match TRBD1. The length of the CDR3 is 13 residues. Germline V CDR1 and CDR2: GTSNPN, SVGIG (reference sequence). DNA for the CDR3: TGTGCTTTTACCCGCGGGACAGGCTACGAGCAGTACGTC. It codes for CAFTRGTGYEQYV.

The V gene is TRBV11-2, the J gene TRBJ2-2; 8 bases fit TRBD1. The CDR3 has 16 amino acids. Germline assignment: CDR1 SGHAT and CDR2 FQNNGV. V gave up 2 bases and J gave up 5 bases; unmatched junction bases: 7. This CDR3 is CASSLYGGQETGELFF. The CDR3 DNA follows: TGTGCCAGCAGCTTATACGGGGGACAGGAGACCGGGGAGCTGTTTTTT.

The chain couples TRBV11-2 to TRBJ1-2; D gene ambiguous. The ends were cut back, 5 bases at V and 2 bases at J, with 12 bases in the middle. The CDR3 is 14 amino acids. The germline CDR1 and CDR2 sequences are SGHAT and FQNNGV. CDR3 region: CASSPAGSNYGYTF. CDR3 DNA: TGTGCCAGCAGCCCCGCAGGATCCAACTATGGCTACACCTTC.

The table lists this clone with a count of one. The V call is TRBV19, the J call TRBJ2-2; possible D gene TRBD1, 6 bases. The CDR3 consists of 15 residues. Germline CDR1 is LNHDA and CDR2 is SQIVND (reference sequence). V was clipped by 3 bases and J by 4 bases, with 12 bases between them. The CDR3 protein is CASSIWGRATGELFF. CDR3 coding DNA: TGTGCCAGTAGTATTTGGGGGCGCGCCACCGGGGAGCTGTTTTTT.

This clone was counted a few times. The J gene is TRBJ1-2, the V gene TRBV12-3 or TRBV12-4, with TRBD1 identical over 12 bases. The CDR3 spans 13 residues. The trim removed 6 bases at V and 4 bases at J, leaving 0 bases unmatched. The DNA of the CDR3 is TGTGCCAGCAGGGGACAGGGGGCCTATGGCTACACCTTC. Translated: CASRGQGAYGYTF.

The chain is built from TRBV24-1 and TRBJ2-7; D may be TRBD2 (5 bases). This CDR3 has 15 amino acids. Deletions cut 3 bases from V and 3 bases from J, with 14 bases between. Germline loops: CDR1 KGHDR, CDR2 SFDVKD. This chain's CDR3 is CATSDERVGDYEQYF. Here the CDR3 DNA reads TGTGCCACCAGTGATGAGAGGGTCGGGGACTACGAGCAGTACTTC.

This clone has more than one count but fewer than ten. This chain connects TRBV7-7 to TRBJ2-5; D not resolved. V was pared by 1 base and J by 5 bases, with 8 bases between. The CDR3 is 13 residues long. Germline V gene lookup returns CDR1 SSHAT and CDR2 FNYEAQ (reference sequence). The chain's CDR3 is CASSLGVLETQYF. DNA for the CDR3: TGTGCCAGCAGCTTAGGCGTCTTGGAGACCCAGTACTTC.

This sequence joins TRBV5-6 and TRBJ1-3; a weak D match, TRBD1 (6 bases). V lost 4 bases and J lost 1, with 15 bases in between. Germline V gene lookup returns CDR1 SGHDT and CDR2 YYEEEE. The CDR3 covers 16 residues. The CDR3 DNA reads TGTGCCAGCAGCCTTCCGGGACACAATTCTGGAAACACCATATATTTT. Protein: CASSLPGHNSGNTIYF.

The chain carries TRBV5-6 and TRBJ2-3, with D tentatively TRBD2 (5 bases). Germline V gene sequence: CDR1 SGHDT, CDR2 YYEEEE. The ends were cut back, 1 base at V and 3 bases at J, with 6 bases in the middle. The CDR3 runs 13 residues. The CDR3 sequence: CASSLTGTDTQYF. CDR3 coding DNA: TGTGCCAGCAGCTTGACGGGAACAGATACGCAGTATTTT. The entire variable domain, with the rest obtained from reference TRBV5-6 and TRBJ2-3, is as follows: DAGVTQSPTHLIKTRGQQVTLRCSPKSGHDTVSWYQQALGQGPQFIFQYYEEEERQRGNFPDRFSGHQFPNYSSELNVNALLLGDSALYLCASSLTGTDTQYFGPGTRLTVL.

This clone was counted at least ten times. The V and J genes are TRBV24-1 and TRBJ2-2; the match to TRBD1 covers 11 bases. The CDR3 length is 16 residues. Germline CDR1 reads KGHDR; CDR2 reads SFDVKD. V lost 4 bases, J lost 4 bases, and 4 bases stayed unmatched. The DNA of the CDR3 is TGTGCCACCAGTGACTGGACAGGGGGCCTCACCGGGGAGCTGTTTTTT. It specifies CATSDWTGGLTGELFF.

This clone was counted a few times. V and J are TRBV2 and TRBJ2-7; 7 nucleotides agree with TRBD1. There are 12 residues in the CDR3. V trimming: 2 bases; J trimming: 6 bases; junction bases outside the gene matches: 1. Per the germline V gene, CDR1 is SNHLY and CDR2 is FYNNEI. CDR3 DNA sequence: TGTGCCAGCAGTGAATCAGGGGGCGAGCAGTACGTC. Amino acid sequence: CASSESGGEQYV.

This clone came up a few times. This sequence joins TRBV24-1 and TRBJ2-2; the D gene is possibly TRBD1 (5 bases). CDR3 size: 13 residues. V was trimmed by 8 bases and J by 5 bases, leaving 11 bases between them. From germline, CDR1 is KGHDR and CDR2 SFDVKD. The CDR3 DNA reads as TGTGCCACCACCCCGCAGGGAACCGGGGAGCTGTTTTTT. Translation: CATTPQGTGELFF.

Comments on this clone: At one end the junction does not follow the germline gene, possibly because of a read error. The CDR3 DNA is TGTGCCAGCAGTTTAATTGGGGGGTTGAACTCCTACGAGCAGTACTTC. Its protein is CASSLIGGLNSYEQYF. The V gene is TRBV7-3, the J gene TRBJ2-7; a possible D gene is TRBD2 (6 bases). The CDR3 consists of 16 residues. Germline V gene data show CDR1 as SGHTA and CDR2 as FQGTGA.

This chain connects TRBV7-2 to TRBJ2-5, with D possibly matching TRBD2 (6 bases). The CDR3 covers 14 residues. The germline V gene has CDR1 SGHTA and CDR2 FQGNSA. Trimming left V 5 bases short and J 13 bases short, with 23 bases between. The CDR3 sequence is CASSPTGGLHAGYF. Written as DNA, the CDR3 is TGTGCCAGCAGCCCTACAGGAGGGCTCCACGCGGGGTACTTC.

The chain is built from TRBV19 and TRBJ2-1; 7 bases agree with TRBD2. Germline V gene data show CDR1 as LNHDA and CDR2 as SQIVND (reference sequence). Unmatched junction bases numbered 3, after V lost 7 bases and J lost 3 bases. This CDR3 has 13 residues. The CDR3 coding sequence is TGTGCCAGTACCCGGGGGGACTACAATGAGCAGTTCTTC. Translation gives CASTRGDYNEQFF.

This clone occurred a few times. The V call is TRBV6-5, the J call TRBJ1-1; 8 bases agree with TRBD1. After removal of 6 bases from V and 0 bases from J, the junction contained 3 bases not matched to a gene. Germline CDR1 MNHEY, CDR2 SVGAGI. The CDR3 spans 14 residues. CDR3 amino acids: CASRGTGLNTEAFF. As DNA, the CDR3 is TGTGCCAGCAGGGGGACAGGTCTGAACACTGAAGCTTTCTTT.

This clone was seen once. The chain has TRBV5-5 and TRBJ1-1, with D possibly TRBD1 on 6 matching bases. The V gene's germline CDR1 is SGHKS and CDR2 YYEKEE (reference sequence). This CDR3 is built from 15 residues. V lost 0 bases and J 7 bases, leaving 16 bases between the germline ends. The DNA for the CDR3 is TGTGCCAGCAGCTTGGAGGGCAGGGGAGAGAGTGAAGCTTTCTTT. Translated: CASSLEGRGESEAFF.

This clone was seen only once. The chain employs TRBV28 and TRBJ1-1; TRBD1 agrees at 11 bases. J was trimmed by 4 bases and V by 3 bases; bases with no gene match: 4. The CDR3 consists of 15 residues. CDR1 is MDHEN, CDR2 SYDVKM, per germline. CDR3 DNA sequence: TGTGCCAGCAGTTTCCTCGGGACAGGGGGCACTGAAGCTTTCTTT. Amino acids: CASSFLGTGGTEAFF.

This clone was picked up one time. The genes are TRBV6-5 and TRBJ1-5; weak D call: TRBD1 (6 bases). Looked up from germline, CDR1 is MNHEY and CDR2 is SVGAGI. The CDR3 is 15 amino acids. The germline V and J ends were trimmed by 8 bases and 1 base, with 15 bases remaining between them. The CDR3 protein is CASWAGDGSNQPQHF. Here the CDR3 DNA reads TGTGCCAGCTGGGCAGGGGATGGGAGCAATCAGCCCCAGCATTTT.